This T cell receptor beta chain was recorded in a study of T cell responses to AZD1222 COVID-19 vaccine (dated by TCRdb to the early 2020s). A note on the overall study: AZD1222 recipients given second doses at about 4 weeks or at about 12 weeks were pooled, since spike-specific TCR depth and breadth were not found to differ between the two schedules. A total of roughly 240 trial participants underwent TCR sequencing, of whom 207 received two doses of AZD1222 and 26 received two doses of the MenACWY control vaccine. Trial participants were enrolled into age subgroups of 18-55, 56-69 and 70-plus years, which contained roughly 150, 30 and 60 TCR-sequenced participants, respectively.

As encoded in the germline V gene, CDR1 is SGHDT while CDR2 is YYEEEE. A distance of 11 bases separates the germline ends of V and J, which lose 0 bases and 5 bases respectively. The CDR3 starts with the cysteine, ends with the phenylalanine, and has 14 residues. CDR3 DNA only is kept here, 42 bases in frame from base 1. The CDR3 regions of human TCRbeta chains were analyzed by immunosequencing. Regarding the original processing steps: Repertoire TCRs were checked for matches against a reference library of SARS-CoV-2-specific TCRs that had been generated using the MIRA antigen-specificity platform. Breadth was defined as the fraction of unique TCRs that were SARS-CoV-2-associated, and depth was defined as the fraction of total T cells that were SARS-CoV-2-associated. Using the MIRA data, each spike-specific TCR was assigned both to the spike region to which the TCR was reactive and to a CD4 or CD8 class. Log10-transformed breadth and depth values were compared by one-way ANOVA with Sidak's multiple comparisons tests. TCRdb's version of the immuneACCESS table is confined to in-frame rearrangements and falls short of the full clone set. An unresolved V gene accounts for under half of the shortfall where checked; the remainder is of unknown origin. D and trimming come from the DNA, and the V and J calls and clone size come from that table. For this sample the table gives about 140,000 clones, of which roughly 90% were detected only once. Roughly 6% of the sample is taken by the ten largest.

Overall study outcomes, separate from this receptor: Participants were mostly white British and included more females than males, and it was suggested by the authors that clonal diversity may have been underestimated. Conclusions about previously exposed vaccinees are limited because only a handful of AZD1222 recipients were SARS-CoV-2 seropositive at baseline. In the small 56-69-year group, the increase in depth fell short of significance, most likely because of low power. The vaccine-associated CD4 TCRs covered the entire spike protein, and the dominant responses fell in regions 160-218 and 743-854. Because no samples from the day 14 peak response were available, repertoires could be characterized only after the peak T cell response. A significant rise in spike-specific TCR breadth and depth was observed after two AZD1222 doses relative to day 0 and relative to MenACWY recipients. Nearly half of unique spike-specific TCRs reportedly recognized epitopes outside regions mutated in the B.1.351 and B.1.1.7 variants.

In the case of this clone: What this receptor recognizes is not known. No quality values exist for individual bases; no much larger clone is one base distant.

In the paper's terms, the time point label means: baseline before first vaccination. Vaccinee samples were obtained from the UK trials COV001 and COV002, which included a single-blind randomized controlled phase 2/3 trial of AZD1222 (ChAdOx1 nCoV-19) in healthy adults. For TCRbeta chain sequencing, PBMC samples from trial participants were taken at day 0 and at day 28 after the second dose. Sample: peripheral blood, taken on day 0 of AZD1222 vaccination. This TCR derives from an adult in good health. This chain is built from TRBV5-6 and TRBJ2-5; the D segment may tentatively be TRBD1 or TRBD2, each giving 5 matched bases. The encoded CDR3 is CASSLEMGDETQYF. The DNA sequence is TGTGCCAGCAGCTTGGAGATGGGGGACGAGACCCAGTACTTC.